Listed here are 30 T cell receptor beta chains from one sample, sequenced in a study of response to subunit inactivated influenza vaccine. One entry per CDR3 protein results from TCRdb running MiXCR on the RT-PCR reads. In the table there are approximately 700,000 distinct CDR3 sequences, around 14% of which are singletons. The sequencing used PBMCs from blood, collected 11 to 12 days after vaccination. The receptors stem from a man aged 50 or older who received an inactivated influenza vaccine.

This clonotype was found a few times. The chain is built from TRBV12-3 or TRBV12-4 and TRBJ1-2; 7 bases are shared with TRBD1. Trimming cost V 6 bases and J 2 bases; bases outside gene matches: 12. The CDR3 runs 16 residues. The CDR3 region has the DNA TGTGCCAGCAGCAAACTAGGACAGGAACTCAACTATGGCTACACCTTC. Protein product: CASSKLGQELNYGYTF.

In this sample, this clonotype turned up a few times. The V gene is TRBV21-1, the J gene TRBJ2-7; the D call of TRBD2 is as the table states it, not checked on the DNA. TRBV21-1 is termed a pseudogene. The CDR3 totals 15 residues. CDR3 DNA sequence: TGTGCCAGCAGCGACGGGACTAGCGGGACCTACGAGCAGTACTTC. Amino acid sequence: CASSDGTSGTYEQYF.

The CDR3 DNA is TGTGCCAGCAGGCCGCCAGGGGGGATGAACACTGAAGCTTTCTTT. It codes for CASRPPGGMNTEAFF. The genes are TRBV28 and TRBJ1-1; 7 bases are a match to TRBD1. The germline V gene encodes CDR1 MDHEN and CDR2 SYDVKM. The CDR3 consists of 15 residues. V dropped 6 bases and J dropped 0; count of bases not matched to a gene: 7. Looking up the rest from reference TRBV28 and TRBJ1-1 gives the full variable domain: DVKVTQSSRYLVKRTGEKVFLECVQDMDHENMFWYRQDPGLGLRLIYFSYDVKMKEKGDIPEGYSVSREKKERFSLILESASTNQTSMYLCASRPPGGMNTEAFFGQGTRLTVV.

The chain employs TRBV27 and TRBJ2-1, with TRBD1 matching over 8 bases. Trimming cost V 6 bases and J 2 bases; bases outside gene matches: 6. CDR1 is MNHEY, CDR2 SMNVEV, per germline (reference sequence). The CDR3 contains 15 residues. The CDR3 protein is CASRPGQGTYNEQFF. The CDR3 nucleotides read TGTGCCAGCAGGCCCGGACAGGGTACCTACAATGAGCAGTTCTTC.

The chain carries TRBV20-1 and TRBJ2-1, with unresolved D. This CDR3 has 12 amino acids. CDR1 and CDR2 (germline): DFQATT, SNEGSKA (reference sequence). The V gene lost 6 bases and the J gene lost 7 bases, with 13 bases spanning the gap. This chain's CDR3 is CSALAGENEQFF. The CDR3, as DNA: TGCAGTGCGTTGGCAGGTGAGAATGAGCAGTTCTTC.

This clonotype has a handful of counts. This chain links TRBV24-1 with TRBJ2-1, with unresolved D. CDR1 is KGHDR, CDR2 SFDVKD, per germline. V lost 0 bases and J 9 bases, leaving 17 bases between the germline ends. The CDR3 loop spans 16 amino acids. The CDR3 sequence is CATSDLQRVEDCEQFF. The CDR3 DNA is TGTGCCACCAGTGATTTGCAAAGGGTTGAGGATTGTGAGCAGTTCTTC.

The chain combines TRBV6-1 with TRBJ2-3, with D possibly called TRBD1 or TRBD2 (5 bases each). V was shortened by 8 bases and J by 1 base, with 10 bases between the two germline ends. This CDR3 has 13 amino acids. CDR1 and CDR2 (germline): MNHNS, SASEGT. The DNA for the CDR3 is TGTGCCAGCCTCATGGGGGGCACAGATACGCAGTATTTT. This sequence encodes CASLMGGTDTQYF.

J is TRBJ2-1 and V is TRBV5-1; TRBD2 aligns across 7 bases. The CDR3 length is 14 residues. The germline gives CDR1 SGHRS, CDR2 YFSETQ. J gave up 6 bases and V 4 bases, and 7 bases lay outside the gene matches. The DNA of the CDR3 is TGCGCCAGCAGCCCTGGCGGGAGCCCCAATGAGCAGTTCTTC. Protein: CASSPGGSPNEQFF.

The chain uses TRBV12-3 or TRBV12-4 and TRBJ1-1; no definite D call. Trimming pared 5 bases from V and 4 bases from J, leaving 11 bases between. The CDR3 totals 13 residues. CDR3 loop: CASSPFLGTEAFF. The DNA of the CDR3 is TGTGCCAGCAGTCCTTTCTTAGGCACTGAAGCTTTCTTT.

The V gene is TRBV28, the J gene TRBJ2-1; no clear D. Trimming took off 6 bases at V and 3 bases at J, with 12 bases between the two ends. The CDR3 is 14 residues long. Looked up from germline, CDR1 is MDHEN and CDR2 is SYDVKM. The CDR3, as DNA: TGTGCCAGCAGCCTCGCCCTAAGCTACAATGAGCAGTTCTTC. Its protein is CASSLALSYNEQFF.

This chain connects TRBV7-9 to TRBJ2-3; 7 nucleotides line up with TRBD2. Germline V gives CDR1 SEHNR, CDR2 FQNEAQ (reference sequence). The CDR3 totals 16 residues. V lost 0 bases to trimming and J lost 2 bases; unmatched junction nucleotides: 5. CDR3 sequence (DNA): TGTGCCAGCAGCTTAGCTGCTAGCGGATACACAGATACGCAGTATTTT. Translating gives CASSLAASGYTDTQYF. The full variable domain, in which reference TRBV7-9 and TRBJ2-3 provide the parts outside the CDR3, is DTGVSQNPRHKITKRGQNVTFRCDPISEHNRLYWYRQTLGQGPEFLTYFQNEAQLEKSRLLSDRFSAERPKGSFSTLEIQRTEQGDSAMYLCASSLAASGYTDTQYFGPGTRLTVL.

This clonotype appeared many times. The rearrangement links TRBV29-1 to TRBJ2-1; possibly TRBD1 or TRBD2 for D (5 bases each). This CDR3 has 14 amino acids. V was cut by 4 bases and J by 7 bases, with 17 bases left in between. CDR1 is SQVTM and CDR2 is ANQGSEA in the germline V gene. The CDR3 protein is CSVGEPGRMNEQFF. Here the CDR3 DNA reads TGCAGCGTTGGGGAACCGGGACGGATGAATGAGCAGTTCTTC.

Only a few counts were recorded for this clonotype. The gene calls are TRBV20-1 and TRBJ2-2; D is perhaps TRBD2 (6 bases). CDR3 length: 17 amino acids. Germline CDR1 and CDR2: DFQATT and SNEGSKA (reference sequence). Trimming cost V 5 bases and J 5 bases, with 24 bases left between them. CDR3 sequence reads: CSAGGVPGRRGTGELFF. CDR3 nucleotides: TGCAGTGCTGGAGGGGTCCCGGGACGGCGGGGTACCGGGGAGCTGTTTTTT.

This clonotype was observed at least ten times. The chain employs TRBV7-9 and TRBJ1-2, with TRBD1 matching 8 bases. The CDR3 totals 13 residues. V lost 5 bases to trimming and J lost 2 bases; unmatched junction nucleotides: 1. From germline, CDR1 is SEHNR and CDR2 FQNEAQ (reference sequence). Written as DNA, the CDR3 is TGTGCCAGCAGCCGGACAGGGAACTATGGCTACACCTTC. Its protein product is CASSRTGNYGYTF. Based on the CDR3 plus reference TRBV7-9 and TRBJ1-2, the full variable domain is DTGVSQNPRHKITKRGQNVTFRCDPISEHNRLYWYRQTLGQGPEFLTYFQNEAQLEKSRLLSDRFSAERPKGSFSTLEIQRTEQGDSAMYLCASSRTGNYGYTFGSGTRLTVV.

This chain's CDR3 is CASSQSSQGNSPLHF. The CDR3 nucleotides are TGCGCCAGCAGCCAATCGTCACAGGGGAATTCACCCCTCCACTTT. This chain uses TRBV4-1 with TRBJ1-6; 7 nucleotides align to TRBD1. With V trimmed by 2 bases and J by 7 bases, 5 bases remained unmatched. The germline CDR1 and CDR2 sequences are MGHRA and YSYEKL. CDR3 length: 15 amino acids.

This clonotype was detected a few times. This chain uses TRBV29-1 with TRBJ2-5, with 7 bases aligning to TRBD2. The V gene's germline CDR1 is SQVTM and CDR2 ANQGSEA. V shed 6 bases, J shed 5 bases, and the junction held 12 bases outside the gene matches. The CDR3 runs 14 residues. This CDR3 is CSVMNLRGGETQYF. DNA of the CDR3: TGCAGCGTGATGAACCTTAGGGGAGGGGAGACCCAGTACTTC.

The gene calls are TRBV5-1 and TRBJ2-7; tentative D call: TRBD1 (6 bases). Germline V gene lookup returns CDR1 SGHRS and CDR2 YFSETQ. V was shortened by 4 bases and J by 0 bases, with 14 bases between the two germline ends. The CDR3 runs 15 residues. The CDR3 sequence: CASSPTGTSSYEQYF. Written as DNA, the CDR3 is TGCGCCAGCAGCCCCACCGGGACAAGCTCCTACGAGCAGTACTTC. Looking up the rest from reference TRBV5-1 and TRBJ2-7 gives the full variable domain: KAGVTQTPRYLIKTRGQQVTLSCSPISGHRSVSWYQQTPGQGLQFLFEYFSETQRNKGNFPGRFSGRQFSNSRSEMNVSTLELGDSALYLCASSPTGTSSYEQYFGPGTRLTVT.

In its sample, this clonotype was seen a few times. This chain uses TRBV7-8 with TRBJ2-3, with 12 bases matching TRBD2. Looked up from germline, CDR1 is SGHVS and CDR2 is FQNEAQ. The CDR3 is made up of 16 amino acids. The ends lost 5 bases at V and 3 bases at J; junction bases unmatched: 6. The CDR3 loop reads CASSPIGLAGTDTQYF. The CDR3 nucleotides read TGTGCCAGCAGCCCGATCGGACTAGCGGGGACAGATACGCAGTATTTT. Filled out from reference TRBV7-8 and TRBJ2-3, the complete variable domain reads GAGVSQSPRYKVAKRGQDVALRCDPISGHVSLFWYQQALGQGPEFLTYFQNEAQLDKSGLPSDRFFAERPEGSVSTLKIQRTQQEDSAVYLCASSPIGLAGTDTQYFGPGTRLTVL.

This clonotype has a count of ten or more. CDR3 protein: CASSSEGGRQPQHF. The CDR3 DNA reads as TGTGCCAGCAGTTCCGAGGGTGGAAGACAGCCCCAGCATTTT. This chain joins TRBV6-5 and TRBJ1-5; D ambiguous. V shed 4 bases and J shed 7 bases, with 14 bases lying between them. Germline V gene data show CDR1 as MNHEY and CDR2 as SVGAGI. CDR3 length: 14 amino acids.

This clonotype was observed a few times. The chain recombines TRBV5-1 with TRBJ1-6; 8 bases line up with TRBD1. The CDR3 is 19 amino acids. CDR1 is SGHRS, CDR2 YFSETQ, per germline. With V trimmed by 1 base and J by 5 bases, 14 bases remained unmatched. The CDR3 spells CASSLRAGTGLPNNSPLHF. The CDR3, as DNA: TGCGCCAGCAGCTTGCGGGCCGGGACAGGCCTCCCCAATAATTCACCCCTCCACTTT. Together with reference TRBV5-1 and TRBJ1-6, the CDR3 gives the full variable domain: KAGVTQTPRYLIKTRGQQVTLSCSPISGHRSVSWYQQTPGQGLQFLFEYFSETQRNKGNFPGRFSGRQFSNSRSEMNVSTLELGDSALYLCASSLRAGTGLPNNSPLHFGNGTRLTVT.

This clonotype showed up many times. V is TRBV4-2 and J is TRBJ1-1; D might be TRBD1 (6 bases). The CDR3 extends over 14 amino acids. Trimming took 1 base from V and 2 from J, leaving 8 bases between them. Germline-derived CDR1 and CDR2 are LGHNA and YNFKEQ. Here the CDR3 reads CASSQVDSNTEAFF. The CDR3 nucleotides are TGTGCCAGCAGCCAAGTGGACAGCAACACTGAAGCTTTCTTT.

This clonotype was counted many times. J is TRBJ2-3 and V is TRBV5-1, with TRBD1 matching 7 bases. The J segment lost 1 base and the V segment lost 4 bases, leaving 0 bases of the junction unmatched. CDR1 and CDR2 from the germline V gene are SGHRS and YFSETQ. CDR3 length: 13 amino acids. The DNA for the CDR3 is TGCGCCAGCAGCGGACAGGGCACAGATACGCAGTATTTT. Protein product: CASSGQGTDTQYF.

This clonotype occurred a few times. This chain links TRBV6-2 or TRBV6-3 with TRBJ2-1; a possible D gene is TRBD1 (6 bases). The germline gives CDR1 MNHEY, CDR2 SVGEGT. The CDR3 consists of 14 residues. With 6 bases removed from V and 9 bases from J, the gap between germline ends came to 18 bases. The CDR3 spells CASRDLYRDGEQFF. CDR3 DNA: TGTGCCAGCAGAGATCTATACAGGGACGGTGAGCAGTTCTTC.

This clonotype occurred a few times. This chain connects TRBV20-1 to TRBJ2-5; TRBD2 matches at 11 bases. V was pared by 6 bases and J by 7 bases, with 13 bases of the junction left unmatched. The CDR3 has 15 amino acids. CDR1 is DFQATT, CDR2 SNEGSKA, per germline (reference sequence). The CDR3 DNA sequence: TGCAGTGCCGCTAAGACTAGCGGGGTACCAGGGACCCAGTACTTC. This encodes CSAAKTSGVPGTQYF.

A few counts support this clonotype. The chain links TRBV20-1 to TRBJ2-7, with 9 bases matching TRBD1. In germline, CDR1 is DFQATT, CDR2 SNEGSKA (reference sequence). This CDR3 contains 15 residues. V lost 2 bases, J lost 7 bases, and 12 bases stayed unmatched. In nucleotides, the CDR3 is TGCAGTGCTAGACCGGCCCCGGACAGGGGCGGTGAGCAGTACTTC. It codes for CSARPAPDRGGEQYF.

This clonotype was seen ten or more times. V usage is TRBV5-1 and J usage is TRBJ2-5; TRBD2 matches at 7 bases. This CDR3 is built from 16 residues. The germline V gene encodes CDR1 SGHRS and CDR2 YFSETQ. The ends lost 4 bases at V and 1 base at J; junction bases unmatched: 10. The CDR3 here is CASSPLQTSSQETQYF. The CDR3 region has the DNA TGCGCCAGCAGCCCCTTGCAGACTAGCAGCCAAGAGACCCAGTACTTC.

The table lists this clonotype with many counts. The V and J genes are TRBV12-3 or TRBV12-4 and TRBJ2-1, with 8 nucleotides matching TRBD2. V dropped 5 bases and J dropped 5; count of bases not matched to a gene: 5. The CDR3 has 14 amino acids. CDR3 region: CASSLLADHNEQFF. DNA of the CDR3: TGTGCCAGCAGTCTACTAGCGGATCACAATGAGCAGTTCTTC.

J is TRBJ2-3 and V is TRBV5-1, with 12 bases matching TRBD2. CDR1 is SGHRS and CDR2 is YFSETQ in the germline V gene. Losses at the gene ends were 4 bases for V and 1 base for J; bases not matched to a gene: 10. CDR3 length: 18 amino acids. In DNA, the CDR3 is TGCGCCAGCAGCCCCATGGGGACTAGCGGGTTCCGCACAGATACGCAGTATTTT. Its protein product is CASSPMGTSGFRTDTQYF.

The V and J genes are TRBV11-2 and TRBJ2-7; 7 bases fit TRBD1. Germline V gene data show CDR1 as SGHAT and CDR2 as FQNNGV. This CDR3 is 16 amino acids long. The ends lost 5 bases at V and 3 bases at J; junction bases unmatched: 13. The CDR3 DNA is TGTGCCAGCAGCGCCCCCGACAGGGATTGGTTCTACGAGCAGTACTTC. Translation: CASSAPDRDWFYEQYF.

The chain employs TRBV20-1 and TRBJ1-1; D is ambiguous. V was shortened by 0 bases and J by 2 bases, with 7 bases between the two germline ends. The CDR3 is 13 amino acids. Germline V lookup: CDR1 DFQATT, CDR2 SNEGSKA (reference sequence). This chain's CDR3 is CSAREVPNTEAFF. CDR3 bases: TGCAGTGCTAGAGAGGTCCCCAACACTGAAGCTTTCTTT.